A single T cell receptor beta chain is shown here with its context. Its antigen is as yet unknown. The sample belongs to a study of CD4 T cells in relation to SARS-CoV-2 and coronaviruses. About the research overall: No peptide or an HIV-1 Nef peptide pool served as negative control.

Unexposed donor CD4+ T cells date from about 2011-2018, before the COVID-19 pandemic. The cells were cultured for around ten days before CD4+ T cells were isolated. The CDR3 contains 15 residues. Per the germline V gene, CDR1 is MNHEY and CDR2 is SVGAGI. V dropped 5 bases and J dropped 4 bases, with 17 bases sitting between them. Data came from immunoSEQ multiplex PCR; TCRdb stores just in-frame clones and leaves some out. The sample has 20,000 to 25,000 clones; around 72% are singletons. Findings of the study overall: Monoreactive clones expanded significantly more to SARS-CoV-2 than crossreactive clones did.

Material for sequencing was CD4+ T cells from PBMCs, cultured in vitro. The sequence derives from a human donor in good health. This chain connects TRBV6-5 to TRBJ1-1; a possible D gene is TRBD1 (6 bases). The CDR3 nucleotides read TGTGCCAGCAGTACTGGAGGGGGGGGAGGCACTGAAGCTTTCTTT. Protein: CASSTGGGGGTEAFF.